This paragraph reports one T cell receptor beta chain. Both TRBC1 and TRBC2 were covered by a beta constant-region primer of two equimolar oligonucleotides. Ligated cDNA was amplified by four rounds of PCR with nested alpha and beta constant-region primers and SP2. A single record per CDR3 protein comes from TCRdb applying MiXCR to the UMI-ligation and nested PCR reads. The sample lists 95,000 to 150,000 distinct CDR3 sequences, roughly 36% seen once, with approximately 0.9% in the top ten. The CDR3 sequence is 13 residues long. V lost 6 bases and J lost 4, with 15 bases in between. In germline, CDR1 is DFQATT, CDR2 SNEGSKA (reference sequence). The data belong to a study of naive and memory T cell subsets.

Sequenced: central memory CD4+ T cells from blood. This chain uses TRBV20-1 with TRBJ2-5; the D gene is possibly TRBD2 (5 bases). The clonotype comes from a human donor in good health. CDR3 DNA sequence: TGCAGTGCAAAAGACCCCGGAGGAGAGACCCAGTACTTC. Translating gives CSAKDPGGETQYF.